One sample yielded the 29 T cell receptor beta chains listed below, sequenced in a study of cytomegalovirus exposure and HLA in healthy donors. The PCR used 60 Vbeta and 13 Jbeta primers. The protocol was immunoSEQ multiplex PCR, while the TCRdb copy is restricted to in-frame clones and leaves out a portion. The table records around 120,000 clones, around two thirds of them present only once. The sequenced sample was PBMCs. The receptors were gathered from a man aged 25 to 45 in good health and CMV-seropositive.

This chain joins TRBV5-1 and TRBJ2-2; no clear D gene. V was pared by 0 bases and J by 5 bases, with 5 bases between. CDR3 length: 13 amino acids. Germline V gene lookup returns CDR1 SGHRS and CDR2 YFSETQ. CDR3 sequence (DNA): TGCGCCAGCAGCTTGGGAGAAACCGGGGAGCTGTTTTTT. The encoded protein is CASSLGETGELFF.

The CDR3 here is CASSTSGTGSGEQYF. The CDR3 nucleotides read TGTGCCAGCAGTACATCCGGGACAGGCTCGGGAGAGCAGTACTTC. V and J are TRBV11-3 and TRBJ2-7; 8 nucleotides line up with TRBD1. With V trimmed by 6 bases and J by 7 bases, 14 bases remained unmatched. The CDR3 covers 15 residues. CDR1 and CDR2 from the germline V gene are SGHNT and YENEEA.

The rearrangement joins TRBV19 to TRBJ2-6; D not resolved. The germline V gene has CDR1 LNHDA and CDR2 SQIVND (reference sequence). CDR3 length equals 12 residues. The V and J ends lost 9 bases and 0 bases respectively, with 3 bases between them. CDR3 in amino acids: CASSSGANVLTF. In DNA form, the CDR3 reads TGTGCCAGCAGCTCTGGGGCCAACGTCCTGACTTTC.

The count of this clone is one. The V gene is TRBV6-1, the J gene TRBJ1-5, with 7 bases that match TRBD1. V lost 8 bases and J lost 3; bases outside the gene matches: 10. The length of the CDR3 is 15 residues. Germline V gene sequence: CDR1 MNHNS, CDR2 SASEGT. CDR3 protein: CASRGRRGDNQPQHF. CDR3 DNA: TGTGCCAGCCGGGGGCGCAGGGGGGACAATCAGCCCCAGCATTTT.

This clone was found a few times. J is TRBJ2-7 and V is TRBV21-1; the table calls TRBD1, which could not be checked here. TRBV21-1 is listed as a pseudogene. CDR3 length: 14 residues. The CDR3 DNA reads as TGTGCCAGCAGCAACGGGACAGGGAGCTACGAGCAGTACTTC. Protein product: CASSNGTGSYEQYF.

The V gene is TRBV27, the J gene TRBJ2-2; 8 positions agree with TRBD1. The germline gives CDR1 MNHEY, CDR2 SMNVEV (reference sequence). This CDR3 has 16 amino acids. V lost 6 bases, J lost 7 bases, and 13 bases stayed unmatched. For the CDR3, the DNA is TGTGCCAGCAGGATCGGGCAGGGGGCTATCGGCGGGGAGCTGTTTTTT. This sequence encodes CASRIGQGAIGGELFF.

This chain uses TRBV7-6 with TRBJ1-2; a possible D gene is TRBD1 (6 bases). The germline V and J ends were trimmed by 6 bases and 2 bases, with 16 bases remaining between them. The CDR3 loop spans 15 amino acids. Germline CDR1 SGHVS, CDR2 FNYEAQ. The CDR3 reads CASSPTGTPNYGYTF. The CDR3 DNA reads TGTGCCAGCAGTCCCACAGGGACACCGAACTATGGCTACACCTTC.

The chain is built from TRBV11-3 and TRBJ2-1, with D tentatively TRBD1 (6 bases). Trimming left V 6 bases short and J 7 bases short, with 13 bases between. The germline CDR1 and CDR2 sequences are SGHNT and YENEEA. The CDR3 loop spans 13 amino acids. In nucleotides, the CDR3 is TGTGCCAGCAGAGAAGGGGGTTGGAATGAGCAGTTCTTC. This encodes CASREGGWNEQFF.

The rearrangement links TRBV7-3 to TRBJ2-3; 12 bases fit TRBD2. This CDR3 is 14 amino acids long. V shed 5 bases and J 6 bases; nucleotides not matched to a gene: 3. Germline values: CDR1 SGHTA, CDR2 FQGTGA. CDR3 in amino acids: CASSPLAGGDTQYF. Written as DNA, the CDR3 is TGTGCCAGCAGCCCTCTAGCGGGGGGGGATACGCAGTATTTT. Filled out from reference TRBV7-3 and TRBJ2-3, the complete variable domain reads GAGVSQTPSNKVTEKGKYVELRCDPISGHTALYWYRQSLGQGPEFLIYFQGTGAADDSGLPNDRFFAVRPEGSVSTLKIQRTERGDSAVYLCASSPLAGGDTQYFGPGTRLTVL.

This chain links TRBV11-2 with TRBJ1-6, with D tentatively TRBD1 (5 bases). CDR1 and CDR2 from the germline V gene are SGHAT and FQNNGV. V gave up 3 bases and J gave up 7 bases, with 13 bases separating them. The CDR3 consists of 15 residues. CDR3 DNA sequence: TGTGCCAGCAGCTTCCAGGGCAGCTCAAATTCACCCCTCCACTTT. Residues: CASSFQGSSNSPLHF.

The chain is built from TRBV20-1 and TRBJ1-2; possible D gene TRBD1, 6 bases. CDR3 length: 11 amino acids. The germline gives CDR1 DFQATT, CDR2 SNEGSKA (reference sequence). In nucleotides, the CDR3 is TGCAGCCCCGGCAGGGGTTATGGCTACACCTTC. This codes for CSPGRGYGYTF.

This clone has only one observation. The chain is built from TRBV7-9 and TRBJ1-1; 7 nucleotides align to TRBD1. Germline CDR1 is SEHNR and CDR2 is FQNEAQ (reference sequence). There are 15 residues in the CDR3. V shed 5 bases, J shed 4 bases, and the junction held 10 bases outside the gene matches. CDR3 bases: TGTGCCAGCAGCCCCCGCGGAGGGGGCGGCACTGAAGCTTTCTTT. This gives the protein CASSPRGGGGTEAFF.

The chain links TRBV5-1 to TRBJ1-1, with TRBD1 as a possible D gene (6 bases). Trimming pared 0 bases from V and 5 bases from J, leaving 11 bases between. The V gene's germline CDR1 is SGHRS and CDR2 YFSETQ. CDR3 length equals 14 residues. This CDR3 is CASSLEQGLTEAFF. The CDR3 coding sequence is TGCGCCAGCAGCTTGGAACAGGGTTTGACTGAAGCTTTCTTT.

The J gene is TRBJ1-1, the V gene TRBV7-8; 7 positions match TRBD1. The junction had 14 bases not matched to a gene; V was cut back by 6 bases and J by 4 bases. Germline assignment: CDR1 SGHVS and CDR2 FQNEAQ. This CDR3 is 16 amino acids long. The DNA of the CDR3 is TGTGCCAGCAGTCGTCTCACAGGGGAGAGGGTCACTGAAGCTTTCTTT. Translation gives CASSRLTGERVTEAFF.

The gene calls are TRBV5-6 and TRBJ2-2, with unresolved D. CDR1 is SGHDT, CDR2 YYEEEE, per germline. The V end was cut by 0 bases, the J end by 2 bases, with 5 bases between. CDR3 length: 14 amino acids. This CDR3 is CASSLGSNTGELFF. DNA for the CDR3: TGTGCCAGCAGCTTGGGGAGTAACACCGGGGAGCTGTTTTTT.

This rearrangement joins TRBV6-5 to TRBJ2-5; the D gene is possibly TRBD2 (6 bases). V dropped 6 bases and J dropped 5 bases, with 16 bases sitting between them. This CDR3 region has 14 residues. The germline gives CDR1 MNHEY, CDR2 SVGAGI. The CDR3 nucleotides are TGTGCCAGCAGACTCGTCGGGGGTAGGGAGACCCAGTACTTC. Amino acid sequence: CASRLVGGRETQYF.

V is TRBV4-1 and J is TRBJ1-5; D perhaps matches TRBD1 (5 bases). Trimming removed 4 bases from V and 1 base from J, with 14 bases in between. This CDR3 comprises 16 residues. The germline CDR1 and CDR2 sequences are MGHRA and YSYEKL. CDR3 nucleotide sequence: TGCGCCAGCAGCCGAACCCCAGGGATAAGCAATCAGCCCCAGCATTTT. Translation gives CASSRTPGISNQPQHF.

The chain uses TRBV5-1 and TRBJ1-2, with 12 nucleotides matching TRBD1. V trimming: 5 bases; J trimming: 2 bases; junction bases outside the gene matches: 1. The germline CDR1 and CDR2 sequences are SGHRS and YFSETQ. The CDR3 loop spans 14 amino acids. The CDR3 DNA sequence: TGCGCCAGCAGGGGACAGGGGGCGAACTATGGCTACACCTTC. Its translation: CASRGQGANYGYTF.

The V and J genes are TRBV5-4 and TRBJ2-3, with TRBD2 matching 14 bases. The germline V gene has CDR1 SGHNT and CDR2 YYREEE (reference sequence). The CDR3 covers 16 residues. V dropped 4 bases and J dropped 6; count of bases not matched to a gene: 7. CDR3 in amino acids: CASSRPTSGGADTQYF. The CDR3 region has the DNA TGTGCCAGCAGCCGACCGACTAGCGGGGGGGCCGATACGCAGTATTTT.

The J gene is TRBJ2-7, the V gene TRBV4-2, with 7 bases identical to TRBD1. The V segment lost 3 bases and the J segment 0 bases; nucleotides outside the gene matches: 8. CDR1 and CDR2 from the germline V gene are LGHNA and YNFKEQ. The CDR3 has 16 amino acids. This chain's CDR3 is CASSQAQGTSSYEQYF. The DNA of the CDR3 is TGTGCCAGCAGCCAGGCACAGGGGACGAGCTCCTACGAGCAGTACTTC.

The genes are TRBV12-5 and TRBJ1-2; unclear D gene. The CDR3 covers 8 residues. CDR1 and CDR2 (germline): LGHNT, FRNRAP. Between the trimmed V and J ends, which lost 3 bases and 14 bases, there was a span of 4 bases. CDR3 nucleotide sequence: TGTGCTAGTGGTTTCAGGACCTTC. This encodes CASGFRTF.

The chain links TRBV4-1 to TRBJ1-2, with a weak D call TRBD1 (6 bases). CDR3 length: 17 amino acids. V was pared by 0 bases and J by 3 bases, with 17 bases between. Germline-derived CDR1 and CDR2 are MGHRA and YSYEKL. The CDR3 sequence: CASSQETSGGGHYGYTF. The CDR3 nucleotides are TGCGCCAGCAGCCAAGAGACCTCCGGTGGGGGCCACTATGGCTACACCTTC.

The chain has TRBV18 and TRBJ1-2; perhaps TRBD1 as D (5 bases). Looked up from germline, CDR1 is KGHSH and CDR2 is LQKENI. The CDR3 is made up of 16 amino acids. V was pared by 2 bases and J by 6 bases, with 19 bases between. This CDR3 reads CASSPIRALNLDGYTF. Here the CDR3 DNA reads TGTGCCAGCTCACCAATCAGGGCTTTAAATCTAGATGGCTACACCTTC.

The rearrangement uses TRBV5-1 and TRBJ2-1; D remains unclear. Germline V gene lookup returns CDR1 SGHRS and CDR2 YFSETQ. The CDR3 loop spans 14 amino acids. V dropped 1 base and J dropped 0 bases, with 5 bases sitting between them. The CDR3 spells CASSLMSSYNEQFF. CDR3 sequence (DNA): TGCGCCAGCAGCTTGATGAGCTCCTACAATGAGCAGTTCTTC.

By share of the sample, this clone is large. This sequence joins TRBV10-2 and TRBJ2-2; D not certain. The CDR3 runs to 13 residues. The germline V gene has CDR1 WSHSY and CDR2 SAAADI. V was trimmed by 4 bases and J by 4 bases, leaving 7 bases between them. Here the CDR3 DNA reads TGCGCCAGCAGTGTCCTCCTCACCGGGGAGCTGTTTTTT. Amino acid sequence: CASSVLLTGELFF.

This chain uses TRBV10-3 with TRBJ2-7; D ambiguous. Germline V lookup: CDR1 ENHRY, CDR2 SYGVKD. Between the trimmed V and J ends, which lost 5 bases and 2 bases, there was a span of 4 bases. This CDR3 spans 11 amino acids. CDR3 loop: CAISIAYEQYF. The CDR3 nucleotides read TGTGCCATCAGTATAGCCTACGAGCAGTACTTC.

This clone was detected a few times. The V call is TRBV30, the J call TRBJ1-1; the D is unclear. V lost 3 bases, J lost 6 bases, and 14 bases lay in between. In germline, CDR1 is GTSNPN, CDR2 SVGIG (reference sequence). The CDR3 loop spans 13 amino acids. This CDR3 reads CAWRLGGPAEAFF. In nucleotides, the CDR3 is TGTGCCTGGAGGTTAGGAGGGCCCGCTGAAGCTTTCTTT.

V and J are TRBV4-1 and TRBJ1-6; D is ambiguous. CDR1 and CDR2 from the germline V gene are MGHRA and YSYEKL. With 1 base removed from V and 0 bases from J, the gap between germline ends came to 10 bases. The CDR3 extends over 17 amino acids. The CDR3 is CASSQGQFRSYNSPLHF. For the CDR3, the DNA is TGCGCCAGCAGCCAAGGTCAGTTTCGCTCCTATAATTCACCCCTCCACTTT.

J is TRBJ2-3 and V is TRBV10-2, with D hard to call. The CDR3 totals 14 residues. Germline V gives CDR1 WSHSY, CDR2 SAAADI. The V and J ends lost 2 bases and 4 bases respectively, with 10 bases between them. CDR3 in amino acids: CASSEQVLADTQYF. CDR3 DNA sequence: TGCGCCAGCAGTGAGCAAGTCTTAGCAGATACGCAGTATTTT.